The entry below gives a single T cell receptor (beta chain) sequence along with its context. CDR1 and CDR2 (germline): ENHRY, SYGVKD. Trimming took 0 bases from V and 11 from J, leaving 16 bases between them. This CDR3 is 14 amino acids long. The assay was immunoSEQ multiplex PCR, and TCRdb's table has in-frame clones only and misses some. Among 950,000 to 1,100,000 clones listed, 75% were seen once. The data originate from a study of shared clonotypes between healthy human individuals. V is TRBV10-3 and J is TRBJ1-1; no reliable D call. Sequencing used memory CD4+ T cells sorted from blood. Specified subset: CD45RA-negative fraction. This receptor was taken from a man between 18 and 29 years old in good health. The CDR3 nucleotides read TGTGCCATCAGTGAGTCCACTTCGTATCCTAGGGCTTTCTTT. It encodes CAISESTSYPRAFF.